The following is a T cell receptor beta chain sequence with its context. Its antigen is undetermined. This entry belongs to a study of T cell responses to AZD1222 COVID-19 vaccine. Study observations and caveats: Targeting of unmutated variant regions was reportedly seen in nearly half of spike-specific TCRs. The study identified only a handful of AZD1222 recipients as seropositive at baseline. The CD4 TCRs associated with vaccination extended across spike and predominated at 160-218 and 743-854. With two AZD1222 doses given, Spike-specific TCR breadth and depth both rose.

V gave up 0 bases and J gave up 1 base, with 10 bases separating them. The CDR3 loop spans 15 amino acids. Germline lookup yields CDR1 SGHDT and CDR2 YYEEEE. Some clones are missing from TCRdb's copy, which holds only in-frame ones; the method was immunoSEQ multiplex PCR. Of more than 95,000 clones in the sample, approximately 90% were seen once. V and J are TRBV5-6 and TRBJ1-2, with D perhaps matching TRBD1 (5 bases). Material: peripheral blood, obtained 28 days after the second AZD1222 dose. This clonotype was obtained from an adult who received the AZD1222 COVID-19 vaccine. Written as DNA, the CDR3 is TGTGCCAGCAGCTTGGCCAGAGGGGTTAACTATGGCTACACCTTC. Translation gives CASSLARGVNYGYTF.